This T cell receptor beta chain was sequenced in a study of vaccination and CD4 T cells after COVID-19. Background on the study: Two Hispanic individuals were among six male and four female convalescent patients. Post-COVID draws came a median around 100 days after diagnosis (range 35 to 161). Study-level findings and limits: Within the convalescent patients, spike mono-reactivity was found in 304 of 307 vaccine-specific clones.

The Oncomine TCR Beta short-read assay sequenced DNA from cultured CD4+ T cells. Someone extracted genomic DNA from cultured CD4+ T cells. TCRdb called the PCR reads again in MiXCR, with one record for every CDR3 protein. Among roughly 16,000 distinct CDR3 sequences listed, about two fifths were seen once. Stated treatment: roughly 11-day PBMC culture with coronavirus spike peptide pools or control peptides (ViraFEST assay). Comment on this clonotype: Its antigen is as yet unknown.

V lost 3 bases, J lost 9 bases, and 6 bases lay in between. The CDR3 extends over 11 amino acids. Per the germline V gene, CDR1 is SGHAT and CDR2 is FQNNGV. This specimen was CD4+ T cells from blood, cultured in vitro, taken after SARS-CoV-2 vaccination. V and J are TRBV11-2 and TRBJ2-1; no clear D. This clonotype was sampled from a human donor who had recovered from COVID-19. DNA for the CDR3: TGTGCCAGCAGCTTTGTTACTGAGCAGTTCTTC. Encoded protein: CASSFVTEQFF. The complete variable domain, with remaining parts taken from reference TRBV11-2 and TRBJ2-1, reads EAGVAQSPRYKIIEKRQSVAFWCNPISGHATLYWYQQILGQGPKLLIQFQNNGVVDDSQLPKDRFSAERLKGVDSTLKIQPAKLEDSAVYLCASSFVTEQFFGPGTRLTVL.